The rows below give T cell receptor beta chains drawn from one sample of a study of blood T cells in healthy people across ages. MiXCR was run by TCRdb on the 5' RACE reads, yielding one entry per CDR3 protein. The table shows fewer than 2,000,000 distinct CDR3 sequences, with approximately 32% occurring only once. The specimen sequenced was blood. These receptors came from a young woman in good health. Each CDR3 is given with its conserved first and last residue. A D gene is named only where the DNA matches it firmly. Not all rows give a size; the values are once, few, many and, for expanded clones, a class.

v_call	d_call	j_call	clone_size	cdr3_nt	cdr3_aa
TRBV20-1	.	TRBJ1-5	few	TGCAGTGGCGGTATGGGCAATCAGCCCCAGCATTTT	CSGGMGNQPQHF
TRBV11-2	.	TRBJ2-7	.	TGTGCCAGCAGCTTAATACAGGGAACCTACGAGCAGTACTTC	CASSLIQGTYEQYF
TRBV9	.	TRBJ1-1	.	TGTGCCAGCAGCGTAGTTGCGGACATCGGGAACACTGAAGCTTTCTTT	CASSVVADIGNTEAFF
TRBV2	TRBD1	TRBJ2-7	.	TGTGCCAGCGCCGGGACAGGGACCTACGAGCAGTACTTC	CASAGTGTYEQYF
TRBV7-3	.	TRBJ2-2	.	TGTGCCAGCAGCTTAAACGGCATCGGGGAGCTGTTTTTT	CASSLNGIGELFF
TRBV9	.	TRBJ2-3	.	TGTGCCAGCAGCGTATATTTGAGTGACTATACGCAGTATTTT	CASSVYLSDYTQYF
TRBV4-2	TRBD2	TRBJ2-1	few	TGTGCCAGCAGCCAGACTAGCGGGGGGAGCTCCTACAATGAGCAGTTCTTC	CASSQTSGGSSYNEQFF
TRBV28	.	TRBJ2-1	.	TGTGCCAGCGGACAGGAGCAGTTCTTC	CASGQEQFF
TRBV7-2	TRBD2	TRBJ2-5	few	TGTGCCAGCAGCCATACTCGATCTAGCGGGGGGGCGGAGACCCAGTACTTC	CASSHTRSSGGAETQYF
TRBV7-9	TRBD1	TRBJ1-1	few	TGTGCCAGCAGCTCAGGGGGGATCAGGAACACTGAAGCTTTCTTT	CASSSGGIRNTEAFF
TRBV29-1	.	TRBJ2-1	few	TGCAGCGCTGAATCCAGGGGATTTGGGGACAATGAGCAGTTCTTC	CSAESRGFGDNEQFF
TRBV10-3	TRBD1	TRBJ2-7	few	TGTGCCATCAGTGATGGGACAGTTGCCTACGAGCAGTACTTC	CAISDGTVAYEQYF
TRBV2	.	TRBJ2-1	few	TGTGCCAGCGCCAGAACGAATGAGCAGTTCTTC	CASARTNEQFF
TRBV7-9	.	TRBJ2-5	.	TGTGCCAGCAGCGCCCAACTAGAGTTGTACGAGACCCAGTACTTC	CASSAQLELYETQYF
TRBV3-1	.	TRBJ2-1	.	TGTGCCAGCAGCCAATCCCGACACCCATACAATGAGCAGTTCTTC	CASSQSRHPYNEQFF